A selection of T cell receptor beta chains follows, all from one sample in a study of T-cell reconstitution after alpha-beta-depleted transplantation in children. TCRdb processed the PCR reads anew with MiXCR; each CDR3 protein has one entry. The table has about 310,000 distinct CDR3 sequences, around 25% seen once. Sequencing used PBMCs, mostly from graft donor cells, obtained 180 days after TCRalphabeta/CD19-depleted stem cell transplant. These TCRs come from a male patient younger than 18 who had a stem cell transplant for acute lymphoblastic leukemia, so the T cells may come from the graft donor. CDR3s include the opening cysteine and the closing phenylalanine or tryptophan. D genes are given only for firm matches. Size tells how often a clone was seen (once, few, many) or the class of an expanded clone, and some rows leave it out.

TRBV5-1	once	TRBJ1-5	TRBD1	TGCGCCAGCAGCCCGACAGGGAACAATCAGCCCCAGCATTTT	CASSPTGNNQPQHF
TRBV12-3/TRBV12-4	many	TRBJ2-1	TRBD2	TGTGGGTCAACTGTGGGACTAACCCCGAATGAGCAGTTCTTC	CGSTVGLTPNEQFF
TRBV5-5	few	TRBJ2-1	TRBD2	TGTGCCAGCAGCTTGACACCGGGACTAGCGGGAGCTGGTGAGCAGTTCTTC	CASSLTPGLAGAGEQFF
TRBV11-2	few	TRBJ1-2	-	TGTGCCAGCAGCTTAGACCGGGCCAGTGCGGGCTACACCTTC	CASSLDRASAGYTF
TRBV7-2	-	TRBJ2-3	TRBD1	TGTGCCAGCAGCTTAGCGTACGGACAGGGGGCCGGGGTAGATACGCAGTATTTT	CASSLAYGQGAGVDTQYF
TRBV11-2	-	TRBJ1-2	-	TGTGCCACACAGGACAGCACTAACTATGGCTACACCTTC	CATQDSTNYGYTF
TRBV20-1	-	TRBJ2-7	-	TGCATGACGGGACTCACCTACGAGCAGTACTTC	CMTGLTYEQYF
TRBV20-1	-	TRBJ2-2	TRBD1	TGCAGTGCCCTTCCGGACAGGGCCACCGGGGAGCTGTTTTTT	CSALPDRATGELFF
TRBV4-1	-	TRBJ1-1	-	TGCGCCAGCAGCCTAGAACAGCCTCTACCAGGCACTGAAGCTTTCTTT	CASSLEQPLPGTEAFF
TRBV15	-	TRBJ1-4	-	TGTGCCACCAGCGTCCACAGGGAGGACGAAAAACTGTTTTTT	CATSVHREDEKLFF